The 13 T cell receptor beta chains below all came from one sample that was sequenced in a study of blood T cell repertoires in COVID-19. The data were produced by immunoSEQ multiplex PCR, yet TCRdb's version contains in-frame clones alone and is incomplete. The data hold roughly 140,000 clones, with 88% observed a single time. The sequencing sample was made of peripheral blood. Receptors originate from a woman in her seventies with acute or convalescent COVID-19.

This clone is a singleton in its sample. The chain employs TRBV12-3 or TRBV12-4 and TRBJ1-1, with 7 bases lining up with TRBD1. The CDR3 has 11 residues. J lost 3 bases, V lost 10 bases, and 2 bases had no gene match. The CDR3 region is CATTGDTEAFF. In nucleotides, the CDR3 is TGTGCCACCACAGGGGACACTGAAGCTTTCTTT.

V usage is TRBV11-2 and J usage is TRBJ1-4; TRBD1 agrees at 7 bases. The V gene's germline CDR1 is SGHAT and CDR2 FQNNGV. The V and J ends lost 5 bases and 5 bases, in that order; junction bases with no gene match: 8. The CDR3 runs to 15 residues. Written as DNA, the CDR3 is TGTGCCAGCAGCCCGACCGGGACAGCGAATGAAAAACTGTTTTTT. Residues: CASSPTGTANEKLFF.

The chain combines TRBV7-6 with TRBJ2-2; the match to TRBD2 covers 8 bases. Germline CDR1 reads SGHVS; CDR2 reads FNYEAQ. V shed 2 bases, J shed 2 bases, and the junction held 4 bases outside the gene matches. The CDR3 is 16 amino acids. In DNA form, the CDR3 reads TGTGCCAGCAGCTTACGGAGCGGGGGAAACACCGGGGAGCTGTTTTTT. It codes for CASSLRSGGNTGELFF.

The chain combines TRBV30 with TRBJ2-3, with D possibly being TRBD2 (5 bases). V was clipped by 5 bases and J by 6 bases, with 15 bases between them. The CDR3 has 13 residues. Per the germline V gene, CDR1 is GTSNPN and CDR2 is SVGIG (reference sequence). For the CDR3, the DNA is TGTGCCTGGGGACGGGGATTTGTTGATACGCAGTATTTT. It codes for CAWGRGFVDTQYF.

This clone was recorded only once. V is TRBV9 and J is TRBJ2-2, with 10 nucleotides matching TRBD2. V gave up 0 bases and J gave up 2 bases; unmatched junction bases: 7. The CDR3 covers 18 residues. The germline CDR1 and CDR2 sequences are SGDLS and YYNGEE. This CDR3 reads CASSVVNSGGRNTGELFF. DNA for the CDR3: TGTGCCAGCAGCGTAGTGAATAGCGGGGGGCGCAACACCGGGGAGCTGTTTTTT.

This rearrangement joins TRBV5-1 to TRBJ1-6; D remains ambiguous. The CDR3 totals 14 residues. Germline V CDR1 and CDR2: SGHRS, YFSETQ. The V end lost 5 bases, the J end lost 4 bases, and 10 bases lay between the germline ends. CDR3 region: CASRSTDYNSPLHF. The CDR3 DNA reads TGCGCCAGCAGGTCGACTGATTATAATTCACCCCTCCACTTT.

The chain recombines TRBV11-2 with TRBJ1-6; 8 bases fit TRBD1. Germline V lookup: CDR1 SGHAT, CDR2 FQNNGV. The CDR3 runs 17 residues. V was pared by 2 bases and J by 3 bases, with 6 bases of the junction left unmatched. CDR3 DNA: TGTGCCAGCAGCTTAAAAACAGGGGGAATCTATAATTCACCCCTCCACTTT. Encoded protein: CASSLKTGGIYNSPLHF.

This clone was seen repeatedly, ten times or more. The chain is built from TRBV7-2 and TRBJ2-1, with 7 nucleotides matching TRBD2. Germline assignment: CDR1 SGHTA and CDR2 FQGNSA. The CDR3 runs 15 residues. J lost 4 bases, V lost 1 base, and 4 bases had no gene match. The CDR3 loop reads CASSLGGGGYNEQFF. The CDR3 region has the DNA TGTGCCAGCAGCTTAGGCGGGGGAGGGTACAATGAGCAGTTCTTC.

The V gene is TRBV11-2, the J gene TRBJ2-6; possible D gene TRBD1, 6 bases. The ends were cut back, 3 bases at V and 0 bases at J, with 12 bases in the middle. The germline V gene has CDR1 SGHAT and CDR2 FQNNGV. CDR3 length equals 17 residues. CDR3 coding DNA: TGTGCCAGCAGCTTCGGTCAGGGGAGCTCTGGGGCCAACGTCCTGACTTTC. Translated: CASSFGQGSSGANVLTF.

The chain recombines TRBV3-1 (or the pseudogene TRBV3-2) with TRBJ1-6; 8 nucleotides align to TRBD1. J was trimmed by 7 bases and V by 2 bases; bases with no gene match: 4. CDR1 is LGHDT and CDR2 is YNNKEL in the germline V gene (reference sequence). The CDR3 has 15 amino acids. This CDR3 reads CASSQLTGGNSPLHF. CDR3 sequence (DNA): TGTGCCAGCAGCCAACTTACAGGGGGAAATTCACCCCTCCACTTT.

The CDR3 nucleotides are TGTGCCAGCAGCCCACGCCTGGGACAGGCAGATACGCAGTATTTT. Protein product: CASSPRLGQADTQYF. This chain joins TRBV11-2 and TRBJ2-3; the match to TRBD1 covers 8 bases. From germline, CDR1 is SGHAT and CDR2 FQNNGV. V gave up 5 bases and J gave up 4 bases; unmatched junction bases: 8. CDR3 length equals 15 residues.

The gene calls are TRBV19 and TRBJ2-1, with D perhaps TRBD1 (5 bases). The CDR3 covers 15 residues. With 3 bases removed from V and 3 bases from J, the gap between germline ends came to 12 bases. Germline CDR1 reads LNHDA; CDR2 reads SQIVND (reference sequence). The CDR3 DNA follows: TGTGCCAGTAGTATCATCCAGGGAAACTACAATGAGCAGTTCTTC. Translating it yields CASSIIQGNYNEQFF.

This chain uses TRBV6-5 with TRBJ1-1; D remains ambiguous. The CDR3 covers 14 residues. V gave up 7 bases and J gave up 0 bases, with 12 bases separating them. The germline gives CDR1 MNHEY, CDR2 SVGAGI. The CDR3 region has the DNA TGTGCCAGCAAAAGAGAGGGAATGAACACTGAAGCTTTCTTT. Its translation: CASKREGMNTEAFF.